The 13 T cell receptor beta chains reported below all come from one sample, sequenced in a study of blood T cell repertoires in COVID-19. Assay used: immunoSEQ multiplex PCR; TCRdb lists only in-frame clones, some missing. The sample holds around 220,000 clones, approximately 79% seen once. Sequencing was carried out using peripheral blood. These receptors originate from a human donor in a cohort sampled during active COVID-19.

V is TRBV6-2 or TRBV6-3 and J is TRBJ2-7; tentatively, D is TRBD2 (6 bases). In germline, CDR1 is MNHEY, CDR2 SVGEGT. Between the trimmed V and J ends, which lost 4 bases and 5 bases, there was a span of 18 bases. CDR3 length: 15 amino acids. The CDR3 DNA follows: TGTGCCAGCAGTTCCGACTACCCTGGGGGGAACGAGCAGTACTTC. Protein product: CASSSDYPGGNEQYF.

The chain carries TRBV28 and TRBJ2-5, with D perhaps matching TRBD2 (5 bases). CDR3 length equals 16 residues. The germline CDR1 and CDR2 sequences are MDHEN and SYDVKM. V was cut by 2 bases and J by 4 bases, with 17 bases left in between. The CDR3 sequence: CASSLGYLGRSETQYF. The CDR3 nucleotides are TGTGCCAGCAGTTTAGGATACCTAGGGAGATCAGAGACCCAGTACTTC.

The rearrangement links TRBV11-1 to TRBJ1-2; no definite D call. This CDR3 is 13 amino acids long. CDR1 and CDR2 from the germline V gene are SGHAT and FQDESV (reference sequence). Trimming shortened V by 8 bases and J by 5 bases, and 15 bases separated the two germline ends. The CDR3 DNA reads TGTGCCAGCGCCCTACCCGGAGGGTATGGCTACACCTTC. This translates into CASALPGGYGYTF.

This clone is a singleton in its sample. V and J are TRBV29-1 and TRBJ2-5; D may be TRBD1 (6 bases). V was clipped by 4 bases and J by 5 bases, with 17 bases between them. This CDR3 spans 14 amino acids. From germline, CDR1 is SQVTM and CDR2 ANQGSEA. CDR3 sequence (DNA): TGCAGCGTTGGGCCAGGGGAAGGTGGGGAGACCCAGTACTTC. It encodes CSVGPGEGGETQYF. The full variable domain, with the rest looked up from reference TRBV29-1 and TRBJ2-5, is SAVISQKPSRDICQRGTSLTIQCQVDSQVTMMFWYRQQPGQSLTLIATANQGSEATYESGFVIDKFPISRPNLTFSTLTVSNMSPEDSSIYLCSVGPGEGGETQYFGPGTRLLVL.

The rearrangement joins TRBV7-3 to TRBJ2-5; a possible D gene is TRBD1 (6 bases). The germline V gene encodes CDR1 SGHTA and CDR2 FQGTGA. V shed 6 bases and J shed 2 bases, with 16 bases lying between them. The CDR3 is 15 residues long. CDR3 residues: CASSRNRASQETQYF. The CDR3 nucleotides read TGTGCCAGCAGTAGAAACAGGGCCAGTCAAGAGACCCAGTACTTC.

V usage is TRBV19 and J usage is TRBJ2-4; perhaps TRBD1 as D (8 bases). Trimming shortened V by 5 bases and J by 7 bases, and 15 bases separated the two germline ends. Germline lookup yields CDR1 LNHDA and CDR2 SQIVND (reference sequence). This CDR3 has 14 amino acids. The CDR3: CASSATGGGNIQYF. CDR3 nucleotides: TGTGCCAGTAGTGCCACAGGGGGAGGGAACATTCAGTACTTC.

This sequence joins TRBV27 and TRBJ2-7; 7 bases line up with TRBD2. J was trimmed by 7 bases and V by 9 bases; bases with no gene match: 9. This CDR3 has 12 amino acids. The germline V gene has CDR1 MNHEY and CDR2 SMNVEV (reference sequence). The CDR3 region is CASGREWREQYF. The CDR3 region has the DNA TGTGCCAGTGGGAGGGAGTGGAGGGAGCAGTACTTC.

The chain combines TRBV7-9 with TRBJ1-4; TRBD1 matches at 8 bases. CDR1 is SEHNR, CDR2 FQNEAQ, per germline (reference sequence). This CDR3 has 14 amino acids. V was clipped by 8 bases and J by 8 bases; unmatched bases: 10. CDR3: CASGMDRVEEKLFF. Written as DNA, the CDR3 is TGTGCCAGCGGGATGGACAGGGTAGAGGAAAAACTGTTTTTT.

The V gene is TRBV7-3, the J gene TRBJ2-1, with D unresolved. The CDR3 is made up of 15 amino acids. V gave up 0 bases and J gave up 2 bases, with 8 bases separating them. Germline V lookup: CDR1 SGHTA, CDR2 FQGTGA. This CDR3 is CASSLTALAYNEQFF. As DNA, the CDR3 is TGTGCCAGCAGCTTAACAGCGCTAGCCTACAATGAGCAGTTCTTC.

This clone was seen only a few times. The rearrangement links TRBV29-1 to TRBJ2-1; 7 bases are shared with TRBD2. Germline trimming cut 3 bases from V and 6 bases from J; bases unmatched to any gene: 8. This CDR3 has 14 residues. Germline V CDR1 and CDR2: SQVTM, ANQGSEA. The CDR3 is CSVDSAGVANEQFF. The DNA for the CDR3 is TGCAGCGTTGACAGCGCGGGAGTTGCCAATGAGCAGTTCTTC.

The chain recombines TRBV27 with TRBJ2-7, with 8 bases identical to TRBD1. This CDR3 has 14 amino acids. J gave up 2 bases and V 4 bases, and 4 bases lay outside the gene matches. In germline, CDR1 is MNHEY, CDR2 SMNVEV (reference sequence). The DNA of the CDR3 is TGTGCCAGCAGTTCGTCCAGGGGGCCCTACGAGCAGTACTTC. It is translated as CASSSSRGPYEQYF.

The chain combines TRBV21-1 with TRBJ1-3; TRBD1 is taken as the D call from the table, unchecked against the DNA. TRBV21-1 is described as a pseudogene. This CDR3 has 16 residues. The CDR3 reads CASSKAHRSAGNTIYF. CDR3 nucleotides: TGTGCCAGCAGCAAAGCCCACAGGTCAGCCGGAAACACCATATATTTT.

This rearrangement joins TRBV7-2 to TRBJ1-3, with D tentatively TRBD1 (6 bases). The CDR3 spans 15 residues. Germline CDR1 is SGHTA and CDR2 is FQGNSA. V was shortened by 5 bases and J by 0 bases, with 11 bases between the two germline ends. The CDR3 sequence: CASSRTVGSGNTIYF. The CDR3 bases are TGTGCCAGCAGCCGGACAGTTGGCTCTGGAAACACCATATATTTT.